What follows are 27 T cell receptor beta chains derived from one specimen sequenced in a study of T cells in Graves' hyperthyroidism and ophthalmopathy. RNA transcripts provided the source from which TCR beta CDR3 regions were amplified. The HTBI set primed first-round TCR CDR3 RT-PCR. TCRdb passed the multiplex PCR reads through MiXCR, listing each CDR3 protein once. This table holds some 620,000 distinct CDR3 sequences, 15% to 20% found once. The specimen was blood. These receptors were taken from a woman aged 30 to 39 with Graves' hyperthyroidism.

This clonotype was seen ten or more times. V gene TRBV6-1 combines with J gene TRBJ2-7; D is tentatively TRBD1 or TRBD2 (6 bases each). The CDR3 loop spans 14 amino acids. The germline V and J ends were trimmed by 10 bases and 2 bases, with 18 bases remaining between them. Germline V gene data show CDR1 as MNHNS and CDR2 as SASEGT. This CDR3 reads CATARGDDTYEQYF. DNA of the CDR3: TGTGCCACGGCGAGGGGGGACGATACCTACGAGCAGTACTTC.

This clonotype occurred a few times. This rearrangement joins TRBV10-2 to TRBJ1-2, with TRBD1 as a possible D gene (5 bases). The CDR3 is made up of 13 amino acids. Per the germline V gene, CDR1 is WSHSY and CDR2 is SAAADI. The V end was cut by 6 bases, the J end by 5 bases, with 13 bases between. The chain's CDR3 is CASRGGRYYGYTF. CDR3 DNA: TGCGCCAGCAGGGGGGGGAGATATTATGGCTACACCTTC.

This clonotype has a handful of counts. The J gene is TRBJ2-7, the V gene TRBV20-1, with D possibly being TRBD1 or TRBD2 (5 bases each). This CDR3 region has 13 residues. CDR1 DFQATT and CDR2 SNEGSKA come from the germline V gene (reference sequence). The CDR3 sequence is CSLGPLYTVEQYF. The CDR3 bases are TGCAGCCTGGGACCCCTCTATACGGTGGAGCAGTACTTC.

Only a few counts were recorded for this clonotype. CDR3 in amino acids: CSAIQGNQPQHF. The DNA for the CDR3 is TGCAGTGCTATACAGGGCAATCAGCCCCAGCATTTT. V gene TRBV20-1 combines with J gene TRBJ1-5, with D tentatively TRBD1 (5 bases). There are 12 residues in the CDR3. The V and J ends lost 4 bases and 2 bases respectively, with 6 bases between them. Germline CDR1 is DFQATT and CDR2 is SNEGSKA (reference sequence).

V and J are TRBV6-9 and TRBJ2-7; TRBD2 matches 11 bases. The CDR3 consists of 16 residues. CDR1 and CDR2 (germline): MNHGY, SVAAGI. Trimming took 3 bases from V and 0 from J; bases not matched to a gene: 4. The CDR3 spells CASSYRTSGRSYEQYF. The CDR3, as DNA: TGTGCCAGCAGTTACCGGACTAGCGGGCGCTCCTACGAGCAGTACTTC.

The chain employs TRBV7-8 and TRBJ2-2; 10 bases match TRBD2. Germline V lookup: CDR1 SGHVS, CDR2 FQNEAQ. The CDR3 extends over 18 amino acids. The trim removed 2 bases at V and 7 bases at J, leaving 13 bases unmatched. The CDR3: CASSLSAGGLKDFGELFF. The CDR3 DNA reads as TGTGCCAGCAGCTTATCAGCGGGAGGGTTAAAAGACTTCGGGGAGCTGTTTTTT.

This clonotype was counted at least ten times. CDR3 protein: CASSQGAGAYGDTQYF. In DNA, the CDR3 is TGTGCCAGCAGCCAAGGCGCGGGAGCGTATGGAGATACGCAGTATTTT. The chain is built from TRBV3-1 and TRBJ2-3; the match to TRBD2 covers 7 bases. The J segment lost 5 bases and the V segment lost 1 base, leaving 9 bases of the junction unmatched. This CDR3 region has 16 residues. Germline V gene lookup returns CDR1 LGHDT and CDR2 YNNKEL (reference sequence).

This clonotype was observed many times. The V gene is TRBV7-2, the J gene TRBJ2-4; either TRBD1 or TRBD2 may supply D (5 bases each). Germline CDR1 is SGHTA and CDR2 is FQGNSA. The CDR3 loop spans 14 amino acids. V was trimmed by 1 base and J by 6 bases, leaving 10 bases between them. The CDR3: CASSLESGTNIQYF. The CDR3 nucleotides read TGTGCCAGCAGCTTAGAGTCAGGGACAAACATTCAGTACTTC.

This clonotype was seen repeatedly, ten times or more. The CDR3 DNA is TGTGCCAGCAGTTACGGGCTAGCGGGAGACAACGACTACAATGAGCAGTTCTTC. Protein sequence: CASSYGLAGDNDYNEQFF. The V and J genes are TRBV6-5 and TRBJ2-1, with 10 bases identical to TRBD2. Trimming at V came to 2 bases and at J to 3 bases, leaving 10 bases not matched to a gene. The CDR3 totals 18 residues. CDR1 and CDR2 (germline): MNHEY, SVGAGI.

Ten or more counts support this clonotype. This chain links TRBV28 with TRBJ2-7; 9 bases are a match to TRBD1. This CDR3 region has 16 residues. After removal of 3 bases from V and 5 bases from J, the junction contained 11 bases not matched to a gene. Germline CDR1 MDHEN, CDR2 SYDVKM. CDR3 in amino acids: CASSFYRDRARNEQYF. In nucleotides, the CDR3 is TGTGCCAGCAGTTTTTACCGGGACAGGGCTCGTAACGAGCAGTACTTC.

As regards this clonotype: The junction differs from germline at one of its ends, possibly a read error. The chain couples TRBV7-7 to TRBJ2-1, with 7 bases lining up with TRBD2. There are 13 residues in the CDR3. From germline, CDR1 is SSHAT and CDR2 FNYEAQ (reference sequence). For the CDR3, the DNA is TGTGCTAGCAGCTTCGGGGGGATCGATGAGCAGTTCTTC. It translates to CASSFGGIDEQFF.

The rearrangement links TRBV18 to TRBJ1-5; D unresolved. Germline V gene lookup returns CDR1 KGHSH and CDR2 LQKENI. The CDR3 is 15 amino acids. V was shortened by 5 bases and J by 0 bases, with 11 bases between the two germline ends. CDR3 sequence reads: CASSSRYNSNQPQHF. As DNA, the CDR3 is TGTGCCAGCTCATCACGATACAATAGCAATCAGCCCCAGCATTTT.

This clonotype showed up many times. V and J are TRBV2 and TRBJ2-5; the D is unclear. Germline V lookup: CDR1 SNHLY, CDR2 FYNNEI. V was clipped by 6 bases and J by 1 base, with 15 bases between them. This CDR3 is 15 amino acids long. Written as DNA, the CDR3 is TGTGCCAGCAGATGGGAAGCAACTGTCCAAGAGACCCAGTACTTC. Translating gives CASRWEATVQETQYF.

The rearrangement joins TRBV6-5 to TRBJ2-3; TRBD1 matches at 9 bases. Per the germline V gene, CDR1 is MNHEY and CDR2 is SVGAGI. This CDR3 has 16 residues. V was pared by 5 bases and J by 5 bases, with 11 bases of the junction left unmatched. The CDR3 DNA reads TGTGCCAGCAGTGTACTCGGGGGACAGGGAGGAGATACGCAGTATTTT. Its protein product is CASSVLGGQGGDTQYF.

In its sample, this clonotype was seen many times. The chain recombines TRBV7-2 with TRBJ2-5; D not resolved. Trimming pared 1 base from V and 4 bases from J, leaving 13 bases between. Germline V gene lookup returns CDR1 SGHTA and CDR2 FQGNSA. The CDR3 consists of 15 residues. The CDR3 sequence is CASSLVPGKGETQYF. CDR3 DNA: TGTGCCAGCAGCTTAGTTCCTGGGAAAGGAGAGACCCAGTACTTC.

This clonotype has at least ten counts. The chain is built from TRBV27 and TRBJ2-3, with TRBD2 as a possible D gene (6 bases). Trimming took off 3 bases at V and 4 bases at J, with 14 bases between the two ends. CDR3 length: 15 amino acids. Germline assignment: CDR1 MNHEY and CDR2 SMNVEV (reference sequence). CDR3 region: CASSFFGRGSDTQYF. The CDR3 DNA reads TGTGCCAGCAGTTTCTTCGGGAGAGGGTCAGATACGCAGTATTTT.

Comment on this clonotype: A much bigger clone sits one base away, suggesting this may be a read error. The rearrangement uses TRBV18 and TRBJ2-7, with D unresolved. This CDR3 has 12 residues. Trimming pared 3 bases from V and 7 bases from J, leaving 10 bases between. CDR1 and CDR2 (germline): KGHSH, LQKENI. The CDR3 spells CASSPGWPEQYF. DNA of the CDR3: TGTGCCAGCTCACCGGGGTGGCCTGAGCAGTACTTC.

Ten or more counts support this clonotype. The V and J genes are TRBV7-2 and TRBJ2-3; 14 bases are a match to TRBD2. The CDR3 is 16 amino acids. The junction had 4 bases not matched to a gene; V was cut back by 5 bases and J by 3 bases. Germline assignment: CDR1 SGHTA and CDR2 FQGNSA. CDR3 in DNA: TGTGCCAGCAGCAGACTAGCGGGAGGGGGGACAGATACGCAGTATTTT. It is translated as CASSRLAGGGTDTQYF.

This clonotype was recorded at least ten times. The rearrangement uses TRBV3-1 and TRBJ1-1, with TRBD1 identical over 7 bases. In germline, CDR1 is LGHDT, CDR2 YNNKEL (reference sequence). The CDR3 has 14 residues. V lost 1 base, J lost 5 bases, and 4 bases stayed unmatched. CDR3 protein: CASSQAGTATEAFF. In DNA form, the CDR3 reads TGTGCCAGCAGCCAAGCCGGGACAGCAACTGAAGCTTTCTTT.

This clonotype was counted only a few times. V gene TRBV5-5 combines with J gene TRBJ2-5; TRBD1 aligns across 10 bases. V gave up 6 bases and J gave up 5 bases; unmatched junction bases: 10. Germline V lookup: CDR1 SGHKS, CDR2 YYEKEE (reference sequence). This CDR3 is built from 15 residues. CDR3 in amino acids: CASKTPGTGVETQYF. CDR3 coding DNA: TGTGCCAGCAAAACCCCGGGGACAGGGGTGGAGACCCAGTACTTC. Full variable domain (outside the CDR3, taken from reference TRBV5-5 and TRBJ2-5): DAGVTQSPTHLIKTRGQQVTLRCSPISGHKSVSWYQQVLGQGPQFIFQYYEKEERGRGNFPDRFSARQFPNYSSELNVNALLLGDSALYLCASKTPGTGVETQYFGPGTRLLVL.

This clonotype was seen many times. J is TRBJ2-1 and V is TRBV7-6, with 7 bases aligning to TRBD2. V lost 2 bases, J lost 4 bases, and 14 bases stayed unmatched. This CDR3 comprises 18 residues. Germline V gives CDR1 SGHVS, CDR2 FNYEAQ. The CDR3 region has the DNA TGTGCCAGCAGCTTACTCAAGGGAGGGCGGGAGATATACAATGAGCAGTTCTTC. This gives the protein CASSLLKGGREIYNEQFF. Looking up the rest from reference TRBV7-6 and TRBJ2-1 gives the full variable domain: GAGVSQSPRYKVTKRGQDVALRCDPISGHVSLYWYRQALGQGPEFLTYFNYEAQQDKSGLPNDRFSAERPEGSISTLTIQRTEQRDSAMYRCASSLLKGGREIYNEQFFGPGTRLTVL.

This clonotype was picked up many times. The chain is built from TRBV20-1 and TRBJ1-1; TRBD1 might be the D (5 bases). V lost 2 bases to trimming and J lost 1 base, with 14 bases between them. The germline V gene encodes CDR1 DFQATT and CDR2 SNEGSKA (reference sequence). The CDR3 consists of 15 residues. CDR3 DNA sequence: TGCAGTGCTAGATACCCAAGCAGGGCGAACACTGAAGCTTTCTTT. Protein sequence: CSARYPSRANTEAFF.

In this sample, this clonotype turned up a few times. The chain couples TRBV25-1 to TRBJ2-5; D gene ambiguous. From germline, CDR1 is MGHDK and CDR2 SYGVNS. This CDR3 region has 10 residues. Trimming took 8 bases from V and 4 from J, leaving 5 bases between them. The DNA for the CDR3 is TGTGCCAGCGAACGAGAGACCCAGTACTTC. This sequence encodes CASERETQYF.

This clonotype was observed a few times. The chain has TRBV20-1 and TRBJ2-2; no reliable D call. The germline V gene has CDR1 DFQATT and CDR2 SNEGSKA (reference sequence). V was pared by 0 bases and J by 8 bases, with 19 bases between. The CDR3 consists of 16 residues. CDR3 DNA: TGCAGTGCTAGAGATATCACGTGGAGTAATTCAGGGGAGCTGTTTTTT. It is translated as CSARDITWSNSGELFF.

A few counts support this clonotype. The chain combines TRBV2 with TRBJ1-3; no clear D. Germline V gene data show CDR1 as SNHLY and CDR2 as FYNNEI. Between the trimmed V and J ends, which lost 1 base and 2 bases, there was a span of 6 bases. The CDR3 runs to 14 residues. The CDR3 loop is CASSEGQAGNTIYF. CDR3 DNA sequence: TGTGCCAGCAGTGAAGGCCAGGCTGGAAACACCATATATTTT.

This clonotype has a handful of counts. This may be a read error, as it is one base from a much larger clone. V and J are TRBV28 and TRBJ2-1; TRBD2 aligns across 9 bases. In germline, CDR1 is MDHEN, CDR2 SYDVKM. The V segment lost 4 bases and the J segment 6 bases; nucleotides outside the gene matches: 13. CDR3 length: 17 amino acids. CDR3 sequence (DNA): TGTGCCAGCAGTTCCCGAGTTAGCGGGGGTTACTGCAATGAGCAGTTCTTC. Translating it yields CASSSRVSGGYCNEQFF.

This clonotype was observed many times. The chain carries TRBV5-5 and TRBJ1-1, with D unresolved. Germline CDR1 and CDR2: SGHKS and YYEKEE (reference sequence). The CDR3 runs to 14 residues. V lost 4 bases to trimming and J lost 1 base, with 11 bases between them. In DNA form, the CDR3 reads TGTGCCAGCAGCCCCGGGCCGCAGAACACTGAAGCTTTCTTT. Translating gives CASSPGPQNTEAFF. Filled out from reference TRBV5-5 and TRBJ1-1, the complete variable domain reads DAGVTQSPTHLIKTRGQQVTLRCSPISGHKSVSWYQQVLGQGPQFIFQYYEKEERGRGNFPDRFSARQFPNYSSELNVNALLLGDSALYLCASSPGPQNTEAFFGQGTRLTVV.